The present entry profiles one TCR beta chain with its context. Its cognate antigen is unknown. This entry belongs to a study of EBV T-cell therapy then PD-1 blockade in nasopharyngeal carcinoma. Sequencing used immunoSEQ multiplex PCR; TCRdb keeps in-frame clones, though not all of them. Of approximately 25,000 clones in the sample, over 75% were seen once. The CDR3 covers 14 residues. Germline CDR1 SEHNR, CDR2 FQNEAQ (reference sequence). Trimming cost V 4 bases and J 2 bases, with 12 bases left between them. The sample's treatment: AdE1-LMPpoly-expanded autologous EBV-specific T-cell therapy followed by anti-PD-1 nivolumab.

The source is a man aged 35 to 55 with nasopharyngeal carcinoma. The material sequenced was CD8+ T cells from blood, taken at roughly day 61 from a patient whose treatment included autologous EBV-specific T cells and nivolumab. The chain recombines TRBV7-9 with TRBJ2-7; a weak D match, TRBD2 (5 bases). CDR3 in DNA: TGTGCCAGCAGCTCCGGAGGATTCACCTACGAGCAGTACTTC. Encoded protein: CASSSGGFTYEQYF.